The 31 T cell receptor beta chains given below trace back to one sample, sequenced in a study of Graves' ophthalmopathy and Graves' hyperthyroidism. The sequenced template was RNA, covering the TCR beta CDR3 region. HTBI primers served in a first-round RT-PCR, which a second-round multiplex PCR followed. TCRdb re-called the multiplex PCR reads through MiXCR, storing one row per CDR3 protein. The sample contains about 150,000 distinct CDR3 sequences, about 40% of which appear only once. Source material: peripheral blood. These TCRs come from a woman aged 40 to 49 with Graves' ophthalmopathy.

Ten or more counts support this clonotype. This chain joins TRBV6-5 and TRBJ1-1, with D possibly TRBD1 on 6 matching bases. Trimming cost V 0 bases and J 7 bases, with 12 bases left between them. CDR3 size: 14 residues. Germline V gene sequence: CDR1 MNHEY, CDR2 SVGAGI. The CDR3 loop is CASSYSNRADEAFF. DNA for the CDR3: TGTGCCAGCAGTTACTCGAACAGGGCGGATGAAGCTTTCTTT.

The V call is TRBV6-5, the J call TRBJ1-1, with a weak D call TRBD1 (6 bases). The germline V gene encodes CDR1 MNHEY and CDR2 SVGAGI. The CDR3 is made up of 13 amino acids. V was shortened by 5 bases and J by 7 bases, with 14 bases between the two germline ends. The CDR3 DNA reads TGTGCCAGCAGTAACAGGGAATTCGGTGAAGCTTTCTTT. Protein: CASSNREFGEAFF.

This clonotype was counted ten times or more. Its ends do not fully match the called genes, so a read error is possible. The chain has TRBV19 and TRBJ1-1; TRBD1 agrees at 8 bases. The V gene's germline CDR1 is LNHDA and CDR2 SQIVND (reference sequence). This CDR3 is built from 14 residues. CDR3 residues: CASSKRQGNTEALF. As DNA, the CDR3 is TGTGCCAGTAGTAAGAGACAGGGGAACACTGAAGCTCTCTTT.

The chain couples TRBV6-2 or TRBV6-3 to TRBJ1-5; D is unresolved. Between the trimmed V and J ends, which lost 7 bases and 1 base, there was a span of 11 bases. CDR3 length: 14 residues. Germline CDR1 reads MNHEY; CDR2 reads SVGEGT. For the CDR3, the DNA is TGTGCCAGCAATTCGGAGTGGAGCAATCAGCCCCAGCATTTT. Protein: CASNSEWSNQPQHF.

In DNA form, the CDR3 reads TGTGCCAGCAGTTTGTCTGATCCCCTCTACGAGCAGTACTTC. Its protein is CASSLSDPLYEQYF. The rearrangement links TRBV12-3 or TRBV12-4 to TRBJ2-7, with no clear D. V gave up 3 bases and J gave up 3 bases, with 12 bases separating them. The CDR3 loop spans 14 amino acids.

This clonotype was seen many times. V usage is TRBV28 and J usage is TRBJ2-2, with 7 bases lining up with TRBD2. Germline CDR1 is MDHEN and CDR2 is SYDVKM. The ends lost 7 bases at V and 5 bases at J; junction bases unmatched: 13. The length of the CDR3 is 16 residues. CDR3 DNA sequence: TGTGCCAGCATCCCCGCTAGGGCGGGAGCAACCGGGGAGCTGTTTTTT. Protein product: CASIPARAGATGELFF.

V usage is TRBV19 and J usage is TRBJ1-2; 8 bases line up with TRBD1. The CDR3 sequence is 12 residues long. Germline CDR1 LNHDA, CDR2 SQIVND (reference sequence). V shed 5 bases and J 7 bases; nucleotides not matched to a gene: 3. The CDR3 nucleotides read TGTGCCAGTAGTCCGGACAGGGCTGGCTACACCTTC. It codes for CASSPDRAGYTF.

V is TRBV7-8 and J is TRBJ1-1; D is perhaps TRBD1 (6 bases). There are 15 residues in the CDR3. V lost 0 bases and J lost 3, with 11 bases in between. Per germline, CDR1 SGHVS and CDR2 FQNEAQ. CDR3 sequence: CASSLAGTPYTEAFF. The CDR3 DNA sequence: TGTGCCAGCAGCTTAGCCGGGACACCCTACACTGAAGCTTTCTTT.

The V and J genes are TRBV6-5 and TRBJ2-5; the match to TRBD2 covers 8 bases. The ends lost 6 bases at V and 3 bases at J; junction bases unmatched: 6. The length of the CDR3 is 14 residues. The germline V gene has CDR1 MNHEY and CDR2 SVGAGI. CDR3 coding DNA: TGTGCCAGCAGCTACCTAGCGGGTAAAGAGACCCAGTACTTC. Amino acids: CASSYLAGKETQYF.

There are many counts of this clonotype. The chain combines TRBV12-3 or TRBV12-4 with TRBJ2-5, with 13 bases fitting TRBD2. The CDR3 runs to 16 residues. Trimming cost V 6 bases and J 1 base; bases outside gene matches: 5. The DNA of the CDR3 is TGTGCCAGCAGCCCCAGGACTAGCGGGGGCCAAGAGACCCAGTACTTC. Its protein product is CASSPRTSGGQETQYF.

Points on this clonotype: At one of its ends the junction is not consistent with the germline gene, which may arise from a read error. V gene TRBV28 combines with J gene TRBJ1-1; maybe TRBD1 (6 bases). This CDR3 spans 14 amino acids. The germline V gene encodes CDR1 MDHEN and CDR2 SYDVKM. DNA for the CDR3: TGTGCCAGCAGCTTGACAGGTCGGAACGCTGAAGCTTTCTTT. Translation gives CASSLTGRNAEAFF.

This clonotype has at least ten counts. The chain is built from TRBV28 and TRBJ1-1, with TRBD1 as a possible D gene (5 bases). CDR3 length equals 10 residues. Trimming removed 6 bases at V and 7 bases at J, with 6 bases between. Germline values: CDR1 MDHEN, CDR2 SYDVKM. The CDR3 DNA reads as TGTGCCAGCAGAGACAGTGAAGCTTTCTTT. Amino acids: CASRDSEAFF. Filled out from reference TRBV28 and TRBJ1-1, the complete variable domain reads DVKVTQSSRYLVKRTGEKVFLECVQDMDHENMFWYRQDPGLGLRLIYFSYDVKMKEKGDIPEGYSVSREKKERFSLILESASTNQTSMYLCASRDSEAFFGQGTRLTVV.

This rearrangement joins TRBV6-5 to TRBJ2-7; TRBD2 agrees at 9 bases. This CDR3 comprises 15 residues. V shed 0 bases and J 4 bases; nucleotides not matched to a gene: 4. CDR1 MNHEY and CDR2 SVGAGI come from the germline V gene. The CDR3 protein is CASSYSGSGSYEQYF. Written as DNA, the CDR3 is TGTGCCAGCAGTTACTCGGGTAGCGGGAGTTACGAGCAGTACTTC.

This clonotype was recorded only once. The gene calls are TRBV27 and TRBJ1-2; D remains ambiguous. Germline V gene sequence: CDR1 MNHEY, CDR2 SMNVEV (reference sequence). This CDR3 is 16 amino acids long. The germline V and J ends were trimmed by 2 bases and 5 bases, with 18 bases remaining between them. CDR3 sequence (DNA): TGTGCCAGCAGTTTAGGAGCAGTAGGGCCCGCTTATGGCTACACCTTC. This gives the protein CASSLGAVGPAYGYTF.

This clonotype was seen at least ten times. This chain connects TRBV6-5 to TRBJ1-5; no clear D gene. CDR3 length equals 12 residues. Trimming stripped 8 bases from V and 3 bases from J, with 8 bases between. The V gene's germline CDR1 is MNHEY and CDR2 SVGAGI. This CDR3 reads CASSGSNQPQHF. The DNA for the CDR3 is TGTGCCAGCTCCGGGTCCAATCAGCCCCAGCATTTT.

In its sample, this clonotype was seen many times. This chain links TRBV6-5 with TRBJ1-5, with D perhaps matching TRBD1 (6 bases). Germline CDR1 MNHEY, CDR2 SVGAGI. The CDR3 length is 17 residues. The ends were cut back, 2 bases at V and 6 bases at J, with 20 bases in the middle. Here the CDR3 reads CASSYGLGGVSSQPQHF. DNA for the CDR3: TGTGCCAGCAGTTACGGGTTAGGGGGGGTAAGTAGTCAGCCCCAGCATTTT.

This clonotype was seen at least ten times. V usage is TRBV7-8 and J usage is TRBJ1-2, with 11 bases matching TRBD1. The CDR3 totals 15 residues. With V trimmed by 1 base and J by 4 bases, 2 bases remained unmatched. The V gene's germline CDR1 is SGHVS and CDR2 FQNEAQ. CDR3 loop: CASSLGDRGSYGYTF. The CDR3 DNA sequence: TGTGCCAGCAGCTTAGGGGACAGGGGGTCCTATGGCTACACCTTC.

Many counts were recorded for this clonotype. The chain employs TRBV12-3 or TRBV12-4 and TRBJ1-2; D gene ambiguous. V lost 8 bases, J lost 8 bases, and 9 bases lay in between. The CDR3 is made up of 10 amino acids. The CDR3 is CASGEWGYTF. CDR3 bases: TGTGCCAGCGGGGAGTGGGGCTACACCTTC.

This clonotype has a count of ten or more. The genes are TRBV12-3 or TRBV12-4 and TRBJ1-5, with D possibly TRBD1 on 5 matching bases. The CDR3 totals 15 residues. Trimming left V 5 bases short and J 7 bases short, with 18 bases between. CDR3 protein: CASSPRSQGWQPQHF. The CDR3 region has the DNA TGTGCCAGCAGTCCTCGGTCCCAGGGATGGCAGCCCCAGCATTTT.

At least ten counts were recorded for this clonotype. This rearrangement joins TRBV28 to TRBJ1-5; 11 nucleotides match TRBD1. The ends lost 6 bases at V and 6 bases at J; junction bases unmatched: 4. The germline CDR1 and CDR2 sequences are MDHEN and SYDVKM. This CDR3 has 14 residues. This CDR3 is CASRKGQGGQPQHF. CDR3 sequence (DNA): TGTGCCAGCAGGAAGGGACAGGGGGGTCAGCCCCAGCATTTT.

This clonotype came up many times. The V call is TRBV6-5, the J call TRBJ2-5; TRBD2 matches at 10 bases. CDR1 and CDR2 from the germline V gene are MNHEY and SVGAGI. The CDR3 is 15 amino acids. V lost 5 bases and J lost 4; bases outside the gene matches: 7. Here the CDR3 DNA reads TGTGCCAGCAGTACCGGACTAGCGGAGCGAGAGACCCAGTACTTC. Its translation: CASSTGLAERETQYF.

The V gene is TRBV12-3 or TRBV12-4, the J gene TRBJ1-5, with D hard to call. Between the trimmed V and J ends, which lost 3 bases and 7 bases, there was a span of 13 bases. This CDR3 spans 14 amino acids. CDR3 sequence: CASSFLGGNQPQHF. In nucleotides, the CDR3 is TGTGCCAGCAGTTTTCTAGGAGGGAACCAGCCCCAGCATTTT.

This clonotype occurred many times. V and J are TRBV11-3 and TRBJ2-5; D gene ambiguous. The germline V and J ends were trimmed by 1 base and 5 bases, with 8 bases remaining between them. The germline V gene has CDR1 SGHNT and CDR2 YENEEA. The CDR3 covers 13 residues. The CDR3 DNA reads TGTGCCAGCAGCTTAGGACGATTGGAGACCCAGTACTTC. This codes for CASSLGRLETQYF.

V is TRBV2 and J is TRBJ1-1; D might be TRBD1 (6 bases). The CDR3 has 12 amino acids. Germline CDR1 SNHLY, CDR2 FYNNEI. The V end was cut by 6 bases, the J end by 5 bases, with 10 bases between. In DNA, the CDR3 is TGTGCCAGCAGGACAGGAAAAACTGAAGCTTTCTTT. Translating it yields CASRTGKTEAFF.

This chain joins TRBV12-3 or TRBV12-4 and TRBJ2-7, with no clear D. Trimming pared 6 bases from V and 4 bases from J, leaving 7 bases between. The CDR3 consists of 11 residues. The CDR3 loop is CASRTGYEQYF. The CDR3 region has the DNA TGTGCCAGCAGAACGGGTTACGAGCAGTACTTC.

This clonotype has at least ten counts. This chain joins TRBV7-8 and TRBJ2-7; D gene uncertain. Per germline, CDR1 SGHVS and CDR2 FQNEAQ. V lost 1 base and J lost 3, with 7 bases in between. The CDR3 runs to 13 residues. The DNA for the CDR3 is TGTGCCAGCAGCTTAGGTACCCACTACGAGCAGTACTTC. Protein sequence: CASSLGTHYEQYF.

The gene calls are TRBV19 and TRBJ2-7, with D possibly being TRBD1 (5 bases). Germline V CDR1 and CDR2: LNHDA, SQIVND (reference sequence). The CDR3 is made up of 13 amino acids. Trimming cost V 3 bases and J 3 bases, with 9 bases left between them. The CDR3 sequence: CASSIRQNYEQYF. The DNA for the CDR3 is TGTGCCAGTAGTATTCGACAGAACTACGAGCAGTACTTC.

This clonotype was seen repeatedly, ten times or more. The CDR3 nucleotides are TGTGCCAGCAGTCAACCGGGGGCAGCTTCACCCCTCCACTTT. Encoded protein: CASSQPGAASPLHF. The chain has TRBV12-3 or TRBV12-4 and TRBJ1-6; tentative D call: TRBD1 (6 bases). The CDR3 consists of 14 residues. V was cut by 5 bases and J by 9 bases, with 14 bases left in between.

This clonotype occurred many times. This chain links TRBV28 with TRBJ2-2; the D gene is possibly TRBD2 (5 bases). This CDR3 has 15 residues. Per the germline V gene, CDR1 is MDHEN and CDR2 is SYDVKM. V lost 7 bases, J lost 7 bases, and 19 bases lay in between. The DNA of the CDR3 is TGTGCCAGCAAAATGGGGAGCGGAGTTAACGGGGAGCTGTTTTTT. Its translation is CASKMGSGVNGELFF.

This clonotype was found many times. V is TRBV30 and J is TRBJ2-5; D possibly corresponds to TRBD2 (6 bases). Per the germline V gene, CDR1 is GTSNPN and CDR2 is SVGIG (reference sequence). This CDR3 region has 13 residues. Trimming removed 0 bases from V and 4 bases from J, with 9 bases in between. CDR3 in DNA: TGTGCCTGGAGTGTTGGAGGGGTAGAGACCCAGTACTTC. It codes for CAWSVGGVETQYF.

The chain combines TRBV6-5 with TRBJ2-7, with unresolved D. Looked up from germline, CDR1 is MNHEY and CDR2 is SVGAGI. The V end was cut by 2 bases, the J end by 4 bases, with 9 bases between. CDR3 length: 13 residues. Here the CDR3 reads CASSYRSSYEQYF. The DNA for the CDR3 is TGTGCCAGCAGTTACCGGTCCTCATACGAGCAGTACTTC.